This T cell receptor beta chain emerged from a study of blood T cell repertoires in COVID-19. The repertoire was sequenced with immunoSEQ multiplex PCR; TCRdb's copy has only in-frame clones and lacks some. The data contain approximately 19,000 clones, 85% to 95% of them singletons. A single count supports this clone. The specimen was peripheral blood. The source of this sequence is a human donor in a cohort sampled during active COVID-19.

DNA for the CDR3: TGTGCCAGTAGTGCAAGCGGGGGGGCCGACTACGAGCAGTACTTC. Its translation: CASSASGGADYEQYF. V and J are TRBV19 and TRBJ2-7, with TRBD2 matching over 10 bases. J gave up 3 bases and V 5 bases, and 7 bases lay outside the gene matches. CDR3 size: 15 residues. The germline CDR1 and CDR2 sequences are LNHDA and SQIVND (reference sequence).